The entry below gives a single T cell receptor beta chain sequence along with its context. Its antigen is not identified. The data stem from a study of cytomegalovirus exposure and HLA in healthy donors. Study in general: Of all 400 or so donors who were genotyped, roughly 81% belonged to the Caucasian-associated ancestry cluster.

Study findings and constraints: An apparent linkage of common viral pathogens to several of the most significant clusters emerged in a later analysis.

Vbeta (60) and Jbeta (13) primers were used in the PCR. The method was immunoSEQ multiplex PCR; TCRdb's version includes in-frame clones alone and lacks a portion of them. The table lists over 110,000 clones, approximately 80% of them singletons. The CDR3 has 14 residues. V lost 2 bases, J lost 3 bases, and 10 bases lay in between. Germline lookup yields CDR1 SGHNT and CDR2 YYREEE (reference sequence). The sequence derives from a male donor in good health and CMV-seropositive. The J gene is TRBJ2-3, the V gene TRBV5-4; D gene uncertain. The sample taken for sequencing was PBMCs. The DNA of the CDR3 is TGTGCCAGCAGCTTAATGTTAGCTACAGATACGCAGTATTTT. Translating it yields CASSLMLATDTQYF.